What follows are 2 T cell receptor beta chains derived from one specimen sequenced in a study of T cells in tumors after PD-1 blockade. Using immunoSEQ multiplex PCR, the repertoire was profiled, and TCRdb retains in-frame clones only, with some absent. Of roughly 15,000 clones listed, approximately 80% are singletons. The starting material was PBMCs, obtained after anti-PD-1 treatment. The origin of the receptors is a human donor with basal cell carcinoma.

This chain uses TRBV27 with TRBJ1-6; 8 bases match TRBD1. Trimming cost V 9 bases and J 2 bases; bases outside gene matches: 12. Germline V gene data show CDR1 as MNHEY and CDR2 as SMNVEV (reference sequence). CDR3 length equals 17 residues. CDR3 nucleotide sequence: TGTGCCAGTCTTTCCCGGACAGGGACGGCCTATAATTCACCCCTCCACTTT. Its translation is CASLSRTGTAYNSPLHF.

The chain carries TRBV18 and TRBJ1-2, with D hard to call. The V gene's germline CDR1 is KGHSH and CDR2 LQKENI. This CDR3 has 15 residues. V lost 2 bases and J lost 3, with 13 bases in between. For the CDR3, the DNA is TGTGCCAGCTCACCAAGTCAGCGTAGGTACTATGGCTACACCTTC. Translating gives CASSPSQRRYYGYTF.